The 31 T cell receptor beta chains in this list originate from one sample, sequenced in a study of identifying expanded T cells in peripheral blood. Data came from immunoSEQ multiplex PCR; TCRdb stores just in-frame clones and leaves some out. The data hold around 130,000 clones, with 80% to 90% observed a single time. Sequencing was carried out using blood. These receptors were taken from a person aged 18 to 75 in good health.

This clone has just a few counts. The chain uses TRBV7-5 and TRBJ1-2. TRBV7-5 is classified as a pseudogene. This CDR3 is built from 13 residues. In DNA, the CDR3 is TGTGCCAGAAGCTTAGGAGGGATCGGTGGCTACACCTTC. Translated, it gives CARSLGGIGGYTF.

The chain links TRBV10-3 to TRBJ1-2; TRBD1 is a possible D gene (5 bases). The V gene's germline CDR1 is ENHRY and CDR2 SYGVKD. This CDR3 region has 15 residues. V was pared by 3 bases and J by 1 base, with 12 bases between. This CDR3 reads CAISDSDSLNYGYTF. In DNA, the CDR3 is TGTGCCATCAGTGACTCCGACAGCCTTAACTATGGCTACACCTTC.

With respect to this clone: The junction differs from germline at one of its ends, possibly a read error. This chain joins TRBV27 and TRBJ2-3; 12 positions agree with TRBD1. There are 15 residues in the CDR3. Germline CDR1 MNHEY, CDR2 SMNVEV (reference sequence). The CDR3 protein is CASSLWDRGRDTQYF. For the CDR3, the DNA is TGTGCCAGCAGCTTATGGGACAGGGGGCGAGATACGCAGTATTTT.

This chain joins TRBV10-2 and TRBJ2-2; a possible D gene is TRBD2 (6 bases). The CDR3 has 14 amino acids. Germline CDR1 WSHSY, CDR2 SAAADI. V lost 3 bases, J lost 6 bases, and 11 bases lay in between. CDR3 loop: CASSEPAGPGELFF. For the CDR3, the DNA is TGCGCCAGCAGTGAACCAGCGGGCCCCGGGGAGCTGTTTTTT.

The chain uses TRBV7-8 and TRBJ1-5; the D gene is possibly TRBD1 (5 bases). The CDR3 loop spans 13 amino acids. Germline lookup yields CDR1 SGHVS and CDR2 FQNEAQ. V lost 1 base and J 7 bases, leaving 8 bases between the germline ends. CDR3 coding DNA: TGTGCCAGCAGCTTAGGCAGGGAACAGCCCCAGCATTTT. It translates to CASSLGREQPQHF.

The chain employs TRBV19 and TRBJ2-1; 7 bases line up with TRBD1. The CDR3 consists of 15 residues. Germline assignment: CDR1 LNHDA and CDR2 SQIVND (reference sequence). V was pared by 5 bases and J by 4 bases, with 8 bases of the junction left unmatched. The DNA of the CDR3 is TGTGCCAGTAGTGTAACGGGACAGAAATACAATGAGCAGTTCTTC. This codes for CASSVTGQKYNEQFF. Combining the CDR3 with reference TRBV19 and TRBJ2-1 gives the whole variable domain DGGITQSPKYLFRKEGQNVTLSCEQNLNHDAMYWYRQDPGQGLRLIYYSQIVNDFQKGDIAEGYSVSREKKESFPLTVTSAQKNPTAFYLCASSVTGQKYNEQFFGPGTRLTVL.

This chain's CDR3 is CASSLGGGKLTDTQYF. The CDR3 nucleotides are TGTGCCAGCAGCTTGGGTGGAGGGAAGTTAACAGATACGCAGTATTTT. This chain uses TRBV5-6 with TRBJ2-3; D is perhaps TRBD2 (6 bases). This CDR3 spans 16 amino acids. Trimming cost V 0 bases and J 3 bases, with 14 bases left between them. The germline gives CDR1 SGHDT, CDR2 YYEEEE.

The V and J genes are TRBV18 and TRBJ2-6; no definite D call. V was cut by 0 bases and J by 0 bases, with 6 bases left in between. The germline gives CDR1 KGHSH, CDR2 LQKENI. CDR3 length equals 16 residues. This chain's CDR3 is CASSPPINSGANVLTF. DNA of the CDR3: TGTGCCAGCTCACCACCGATTAACTCTGGGGCCAACGTCCTGACTTTC.

The gene calls are TRBV11-2 and TRBJ2-3; D possibly uses TRBD1 or TRBD2 (5 bases each). The CDR3 sequence is 13 residues long. V gave up 5 bases and J gave up 6 bases, with 12 bases separating them. The V gene's germline CDR1 is SGHAT and CDR2 FQNNGV. CDR3 sequence: CASSLGRADTQYF. CDR3 bases: TGTGCCAGCAGCCTGGGACGTGCGGATACGCAGTATTTT.

The chain uses TRBV29-1 and TRBJ2-4, with 7 bases lining up with TRBD2. V lost 4 bases to trimming and J lost 3 bases; unmatched junction nucleotides: 15. The germline CDR1 and CDR2 sequences are SQVTM and ANQGSEA. The CDR3 extends over 17 amino acids. The CDR3 region is CSVVPGWGGKGKNIQYF. CDR3 DNA: TGCAGCGTTGTCCCCGGGTGGGGGGGAAAGGGCAAAAACATTCAGTACTTC. The whole variable domain, filled in from reference TRBV29-1 and TRBJ2-4, reads SAVISQKPSRDICQRGTSLTIQCQVDSQVTMMFWYRQQPGQSLTLIATANQGSEATYESGFVIDKFPISRPNLTFSTLTVSNMSPEDSSIYLCSVVPGWGGKGKNIQYFGAGTRLSVL.

This clone was seen more than once but under ten times. This chain joins TRBV19 and TRBJ1-1; the match to TRBD1 covers 8 bases. Trimming took 0 bases from V and 1 from J; bases not matched to a gene: 4. CDR3 length equals 16 residues. Germline CDR1 reads LNHDA; CDR2 reads SQIVND (reference sequence). As DNA, the CDR3 is TGTGCCAGTAGTATAGATGGGACAGGTGGGAACACTGAAGCTTTCTTT. Amino acid sequence: CASSIDGTGGNTEAFF.

The rearrangement uses TRBV7-7 and TRBJ2-5; TRBD1 is a possible D gene (6 bases). V gave up 5 bases and J gave up 5 bases, with 12 bases separating them. CDR3 length equals 13 residues. Germline V gene lookup returns CDR1 SSHAT and CDR2 FNYEAQ (reference sequence). CDR3 DNA: TGTGCCAGCAGCGACAACAGGGAGGAGACCCAGTACTTC. This sequence encodes CASSDNREETQYF.

The chain links TRBV2 to TRBJ2-3; D gene ambiguous. The germline CDR1 and CDR2 sequences are SNHLY and FYNNEI. The CDR3 is 14 amino acids. Trimming left V 4 bases short and J 5 bases short, with 13 bases between. This CDR3 is CASSGRITEDTQYF. For the CDR3, the DNA is TGTGCCAGCAGTGGTCGGATTACCGAAGATACGCAGTATTTT.

The CDR3 sequence: CASSPSSGGLSDEQFF. Written as DNA, the CDR3 is TGTGCCAGCAGTCCATCTAGCGGGGGACTCTCGGATGAGCAGTTCTTC. The chain carries TRBV7-3 and TRBJ2-1; TRBD2 aligns across 10 bases. J was trimmed by 8 bases and V by 6 bases; bases with no gene match: 13. Germline loops: CDR1 SGHTA, CDR2 FQGTGA. This CDR3 contains 16 residues.

J is TRBJ1-1 and V is TRBV4-1; D is unresolved. CDR1 is MGHRA, CDR2 YSYEKL, per germline. This CDR3 is built from 18 residues. Between the trimmed V and J ends, which lost 1 base and 3 bases, there was a span of 21 bases. Here the CDR3 reads CASSQVSAGRARDTEAFF. The CDR3 nucleotides are TGCGCCAGCAGCCAAGTATCGGCCGGACGGGCTCGCGACACTGAAGCTTTCTTT.

This chain connects TRBV11-3 to TRBJ2-3, with 14 bases that match TRBD2. CDR1 SGHNT and CDR2 YENEEA come from the germline V gene. This CDR3 spans 16 amino acids. Trimming cost V 4 bases and J 9 bases; bases outside gene matches: 9. The CDR3 region is CASSSGLAGARSTQYF. DNA of the CDR3: TGTGCCAGCAGCTCGGGACTAGCGGGGGCCCGAAGCACGCAGTATTTT.

The gene calls are TRBV11-3 and TRBJ1-1; TRBD1 aligns across 7 bases. The ends lost 4 bases at V and 10 bases at J; junction bases unmatched: 6. The CDR3 is made up of 12 amino acids. CDR1 and CDR2 from the germline V gene are SGHNT and YENEEA. The CDR3 region is CASSSDRAAAFF. The CDR3 nucleotides read TGTGCCAGCAGCTCCGACAGGGCGGCAGCTTTCTTT.

V is TRBV5-6 and J is TRBJ1-1; D not certain. The CDR3 is 16 amino acids. V was cut by 0 bases and J by 0 bases, with 12 bases left in between. Germline loops: CDR1 SGHDT, CDR2 YYEEEE. CDR3 sequence: CASSLVRLTLNTEAFF. DNA of the CDR3: TGTGCCAGCAGCTTGGTACGACTAACTCTGAACACTGAAGCTTTCTTT.

This clone was counted only a few times. The rearrangement joins TRBV5-8 to TRBJ1-5; a weak D match, TRBD1 (5 bases). V was cut by 0 bases and J by 1 base, with 11 bases left in between. Germline V gene lookup returns CDR1 SGHTS and CDR2 YDEGEE. The CDR3 runs 16 residues. CDR3: CASSLARVWSNQPQHF. CDR3 nucleotide sequence: TGTGCCAGCAGCTTGGCCAGGGTGTGGAGCAATCAGCCCCAGCATTTT.

The chain is built from TRBV2 and TRBJ1-1; 9 bases agree with TRBD1. CDR1 and CDR2 from the germline V gene are SNHLY and FYNNEI. The CDR3 runs to 14 residues. V shed 7 bases and J 1 base; nucleotides not matched to a gene: 4. The CDR3 nucleotides read TGTGCCAGCACTCTGGGACAGGGGAACACTGAAGCTTTCTTT. Translation: CASTLGQGNTEAFF. Full variable domain (outside the CDR3, taken from reference TRBV2 and TRBJ1-1): EPEVTQTPSHQVTQMGQEVILRCVPISNHLYFYWYRQILGQKVEFLVSFYNNEISEKSEIFDDQFSVERPDGSNFTLKIRSTKLEDSAMYFCASTLGQGNTEAFFGQGTRLTVV.

The J gene is TRBJ2-5, the V gene TRBV5-1; 9 nucleotides agree with TRBD2. Germline V CDR1 and CDR2: SGHRS, YFSETQ. The V and J ends lost 5 bases and 4 bases, in that order; junction bases with no gene match: 6. The CDR3 has 14 amino acids. The CDR3 is CASSMREGGETQYF. The CDR3 DNA reads as TGCGCCAGCAGTATGCGGGAGGGCGGAGAGACCCAGTACTTC.

This chain links TRBV18 with TRBJ2-7, with TRBD1 matching over 9 bases. V dropped 5 bases and J dropped 2; count of bases not matched to a gene: 7. CDR3 size: 15 residues. Germline V gene sequence: CDR1 KGHSH, CDR2 LQKENI. The CDR3 DNA sequence: TGTGCCAGCTCAACCTCCGGGACAGGGACCTACGAGCAGTACTTC. Protein: CASSTSGTGTYEQYF.

This chain joins TRBV2 and TRBJ2-1, with TRBD2 matching over 11 bases. With V trimmed by 9 bases and J by 4 bases, 14 bases remained unmatched. Per the germline V gene, CDR1 is SNHLY and CDR2 is FYNNEI. The CDR3 length is 17 residues. CDR3 sequence: CARSPTEGLAVYNEQFF. The CDR3, as DNA: TGTGCCAGATCCCCGACGGAGGGACTAGCGGTTTACAATGAGCAGTTCTTC.

The DNA of the CDR3 is TGTGCCAGCAGTTTCTCGGGGGCTGGGGGGAATGAGCAGTTCTTC. This encodes CASSFSGAGGNEQFF. The chain couples TRBV28 to TRBJ2-1; D assignment may be TRBD1 or TRBD2 (6 bases each). There are 15 residues in the CDR3. Trimming stripped 3 bases from V and 7 bases from J, with 16 bases between. The germline V gene encodes CDR1 MDHEN and CDR2 SYDVKM.

The chain has TRBV7-9 and TRBJ2-2; 8 bases match TRBD2. V lost 6 bases, J lost 6 bases, and 9 bases stayed unmatched. The CDR3 extends over 15 amino acids. The germline gives CDR1 SEHNR, CDR2 FQNEAQ (reference sequence). The CDR3 region has the DNA TGTGCCAGCAGTTCAAGCGCCGGGAGGGCCGGGGAGCTGTTTTTT. Protein product: CASSSSAGRAGELFF.

This clone appeared once. The chain carries TRBV19 and TRBJ1-2; tentative D call: TRBD1 (6 bases). The CDR3 loop spans 13 amino acids. Trimming cost V 5 bases and J 4 bases, with 11 bases left between them. Germline V gene lookup returns CDR1 LNHDA and CDR2 SQIVND (reference sequence). The CDR3 here is CASSPGQLYGYTF. Written as DNA, the CDR3 is TGTGCCAGTAGTCCAGGACAGCTCTATGGCTACACCTTC.

This chain uses TRBV7-9 with TRBJ2-1; TRBD2 aligns across 8 bases. The germline V gene encodes CDR1 SEHNR and CDR2 FQNEAQ (reference sequence). V lost 3 bases and J lost 4; bases outside the gene matches: 2. The CDR3 totals 14 residues. The CDR3 loop reads CASSLTSAYNEQFF. CDR3 nucleotides: TGTGCCAGCAGCTTGACTAGCGCATACAATGAGCAGTTCTTC. Drawing the rest from reference TRBV7-9 and TRBJ2-1, the complete variable domain is DTGVSQNPRHKITKRGQNVTFRCDPISEHNRLYWYRQTLGQGPEFLTYFQNEAQLEKSRLLSDRFSAERPKGSFSTLEIQRTEQGDSAMYLCASSLTSAYNEQFFGPGTRLTVL.

The CDR3 DNA sequence: TGTGCCAGCAGTTCTCGTCGACAGGGAGATGAAAAACTGTTTTTT. Translation: CASSSRRQGDEKLFF. V is TRBV6-1 and J is TRBJ1-4, with 7 bases fitting TRBD1. V lost 5 bases, J lost 6 bases, and 9 bases stayed unmatched. The V gene's germline CDR1 is MNHNS and CDR2 SASEGT. The CDR3 is made up of 15 amino acids.

V usage is TRBV9 and J usage is TRBJ2-2; 9 positions agree with TRBD2. This CDR3 has 15 amino acids. Germline CDR1 is SGDLS and CDR2 is YYNGEE. J lost 6 bases, V lost 4 bases, and 7 bases had no gene match. The CDR3: CASSPPRGGPGELFF. As DNA, the CDR3 is TGTGCCAGCAGCCCCCCGCGGGGGGGCCCCGGGGAGCTGTTTTTT.

Details on this clone: One junction end disagrees with the germline gene, perhaps due to a read error. The rearrangement links TRBV7-3 to TRBJ2-7, with 8 bases aligning to TRBD2. Germline V gene data show CDR1 as SGHTA and CDR2 as FQGTGA. The CDR3 spans 13 residues. This CDR3 is CASSPVSGGPATF. The CDR3 nucleotides are TGTGCCAGCAGCCCGGTCAGCGGGGGCCCTGCGACTTTC. The variable domain in full, completed from reference TRBV7-3 and TRBJ2-7, reads GAGVSQTPSNKVTEKGKYVELRCDPISGHTALYWYRQSLGQGPEFLIYFQGTGAADDSGLPNDRFFAVRPEGSVSTLKIQRTERGDSAVYLCASSPVSGGPATFGPGTRLTVT.

The chain has TRBV19 and TRBJ1-1, with D unresolved. V lost 6 bases, J lost 1 base, and 18 bases lay in between. CDR1 is LNHDA, CDR2 SQIVND, per germline (reference sequence). The CDR3 loop spans 16 amino acids. CDR3 protein: CASRGLKTPPNTEAFF. DNA of the CDR3: TGTGCCAGTAGGGGGTTAAAAACCCCACCGAACACTGAAGCTTTCTTT. Full variable domain (remainder filled in from reference TRBV19 and TRBJ1-1): DGGITQSPKYLFRKEGQNVTLSCEQNLNHDAMYWYRQDPGQGLRLIYYSQIVNDFQKGDIAEGYSVSREKKESFPLTVTSAQKNPTAFYLCASRGLKTPPNTEAFFGQGTRLTVV.